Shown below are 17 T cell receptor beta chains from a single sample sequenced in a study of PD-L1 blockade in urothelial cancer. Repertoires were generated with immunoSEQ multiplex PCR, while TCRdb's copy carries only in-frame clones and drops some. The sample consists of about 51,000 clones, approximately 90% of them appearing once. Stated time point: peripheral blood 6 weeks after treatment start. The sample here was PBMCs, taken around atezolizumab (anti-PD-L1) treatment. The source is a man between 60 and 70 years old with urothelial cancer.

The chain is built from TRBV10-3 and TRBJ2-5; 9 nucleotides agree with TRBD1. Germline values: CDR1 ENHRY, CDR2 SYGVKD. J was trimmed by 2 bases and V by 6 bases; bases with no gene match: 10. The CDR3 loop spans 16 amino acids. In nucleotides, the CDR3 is TGTGCCATCAGGAAGGGGGACAGGGATTTACAAGAGACCCAGTACTTC. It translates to CAIRKGDRDLQETQYF.

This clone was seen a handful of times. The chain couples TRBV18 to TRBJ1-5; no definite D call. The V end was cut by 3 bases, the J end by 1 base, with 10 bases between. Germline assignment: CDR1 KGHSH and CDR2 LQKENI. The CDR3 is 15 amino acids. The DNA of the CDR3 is TGTGCCAGCTCACCGGCGGGGTTAAGCAATCAGCCCCAGCATTTT. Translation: CASSPAGLSNQPQHF. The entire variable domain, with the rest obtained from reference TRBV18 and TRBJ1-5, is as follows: NAGVMQNPRHLVRRRGQEARLRCSPMKGHSHVYWYRQLPEEGLKFMVYLQKENIIDESGMPKERFSAEFPKEGPSILRIQQVVRGDSAAYFCASSPAGLSNQPQHFGDGTRLSIL.

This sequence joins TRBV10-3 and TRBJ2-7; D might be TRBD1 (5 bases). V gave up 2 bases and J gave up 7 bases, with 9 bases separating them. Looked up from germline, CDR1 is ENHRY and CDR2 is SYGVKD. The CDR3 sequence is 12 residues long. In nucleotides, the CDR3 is TGTGCCATCAGTGAGGGGGCTGGGGAGCAGTACTTC. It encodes CAISEGAGEQYF.

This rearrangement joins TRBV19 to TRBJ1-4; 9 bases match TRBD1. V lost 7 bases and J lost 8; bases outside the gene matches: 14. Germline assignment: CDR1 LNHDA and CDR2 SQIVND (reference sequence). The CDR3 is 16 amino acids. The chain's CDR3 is CASTPFPGQGTEKLFF. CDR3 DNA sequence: TGTGCCAGTACCCCGTTTCCGGGACAGGGAACCGAAAAACTGTTTTTT.

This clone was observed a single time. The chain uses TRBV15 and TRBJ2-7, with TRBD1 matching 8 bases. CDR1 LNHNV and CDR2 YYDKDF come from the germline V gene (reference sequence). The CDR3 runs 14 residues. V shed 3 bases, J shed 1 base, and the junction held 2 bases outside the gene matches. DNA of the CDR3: TGTGCCACCAGCAGGACAGGGGAGTCCTACGAGCAGTACTTC. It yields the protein CATSRTGESYEQYF.

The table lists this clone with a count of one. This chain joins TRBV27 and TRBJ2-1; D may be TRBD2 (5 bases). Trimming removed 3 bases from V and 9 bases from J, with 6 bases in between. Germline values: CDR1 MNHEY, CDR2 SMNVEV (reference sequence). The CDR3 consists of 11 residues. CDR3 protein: CASSFGIEQFF. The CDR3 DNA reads TGTGCCAGCAGTTTCGGGATTGAGCAGTTCTTC.

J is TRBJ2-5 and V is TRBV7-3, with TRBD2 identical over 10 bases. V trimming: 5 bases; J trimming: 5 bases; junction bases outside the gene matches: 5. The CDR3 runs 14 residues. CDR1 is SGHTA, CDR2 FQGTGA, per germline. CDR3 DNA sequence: TGTGCCAGCAGCAAAGCGGGGGGGGTGGAGACCCAGTACTTC. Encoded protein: CASSKAGGVETQYF.

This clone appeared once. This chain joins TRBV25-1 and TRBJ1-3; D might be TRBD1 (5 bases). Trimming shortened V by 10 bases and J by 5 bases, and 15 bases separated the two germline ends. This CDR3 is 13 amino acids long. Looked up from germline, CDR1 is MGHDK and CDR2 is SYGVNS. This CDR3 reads CATRNSDRNTIYF. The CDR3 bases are TGTGCCACCAGGAATTCGGACAGAAACACCATATATTTT.

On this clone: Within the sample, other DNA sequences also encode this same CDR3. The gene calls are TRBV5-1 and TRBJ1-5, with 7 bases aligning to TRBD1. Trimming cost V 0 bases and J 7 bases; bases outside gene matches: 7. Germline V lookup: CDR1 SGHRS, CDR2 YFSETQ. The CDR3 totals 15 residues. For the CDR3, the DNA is TGCGCCAGCAGCTTGGAGGGACAGCTAGGGCAGCCCCAGCATTTT. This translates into CASSLEGQLGQPQHF.

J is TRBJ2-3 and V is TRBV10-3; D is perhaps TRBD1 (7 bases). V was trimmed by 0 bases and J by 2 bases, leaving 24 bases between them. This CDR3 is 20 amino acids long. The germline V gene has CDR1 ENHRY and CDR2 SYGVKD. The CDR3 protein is CAISESDRRGPRRATDTQYF. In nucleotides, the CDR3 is TGTGCCATCAGTGAGTCGGACAGGAGGGGACCCCGGAGAGCCACAGATACGCAGTATTTT.

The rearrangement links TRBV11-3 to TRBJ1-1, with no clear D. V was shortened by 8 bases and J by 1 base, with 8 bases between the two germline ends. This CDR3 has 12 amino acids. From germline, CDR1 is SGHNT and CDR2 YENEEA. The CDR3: CASLSANTEAFF. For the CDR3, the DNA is TGTGCCAGCCTCAGTGCGAACACTGAAGCTTTCTTT.

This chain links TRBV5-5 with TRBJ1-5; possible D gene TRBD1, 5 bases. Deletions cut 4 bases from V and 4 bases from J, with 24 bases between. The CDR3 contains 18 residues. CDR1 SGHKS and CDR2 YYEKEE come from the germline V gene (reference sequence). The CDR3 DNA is TGTGCCAGCAGCACCCAAAGGTTCCCGGGGGACGTAAATCAGCCCCAGCATTTT. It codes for CASSTQRFPGDVNQPQHF. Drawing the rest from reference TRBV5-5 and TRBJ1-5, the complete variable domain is DAGVTQSPTHLIKTRGQQVTLRCSPISGHKSVSWYQQVLGQGPQFIFQYYEKEERGRGNFPDRFSARQFPNYSSELNVNALLLGDSALYLCASSTQRFPGDVNQPQHFGDGTRLSIL.

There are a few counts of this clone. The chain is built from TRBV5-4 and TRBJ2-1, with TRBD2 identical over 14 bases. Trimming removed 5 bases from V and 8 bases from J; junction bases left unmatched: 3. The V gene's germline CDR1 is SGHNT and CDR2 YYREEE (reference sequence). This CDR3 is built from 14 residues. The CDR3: CASRGTSGGHEQFF. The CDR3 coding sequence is TGTGCCAGCAGGGGGACTAGCGGGGGTCATGAGCAGTTCTTC.

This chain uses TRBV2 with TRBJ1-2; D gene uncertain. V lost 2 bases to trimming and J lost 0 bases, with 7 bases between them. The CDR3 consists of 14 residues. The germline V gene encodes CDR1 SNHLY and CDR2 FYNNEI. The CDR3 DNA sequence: TGTGCCAGCAGTGAAACAGTAGCTAACTATGGCTACACCTTC. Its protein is CASSETVANYGYTF.

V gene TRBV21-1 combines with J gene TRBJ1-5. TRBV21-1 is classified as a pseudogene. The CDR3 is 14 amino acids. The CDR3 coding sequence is TGTGCCAGCAGCAAAGCGAGGAGAAATCAGCCCCAGCATTTT. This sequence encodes CASSKARRNQPQHF.

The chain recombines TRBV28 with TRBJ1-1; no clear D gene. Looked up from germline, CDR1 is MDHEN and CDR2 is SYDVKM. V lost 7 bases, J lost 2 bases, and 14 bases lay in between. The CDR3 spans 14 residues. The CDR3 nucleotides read TGTGCCAGCATAGAATACCGGGATAACACTGAAGCTTTCTTT. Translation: CASIEYRDNTEAFF.

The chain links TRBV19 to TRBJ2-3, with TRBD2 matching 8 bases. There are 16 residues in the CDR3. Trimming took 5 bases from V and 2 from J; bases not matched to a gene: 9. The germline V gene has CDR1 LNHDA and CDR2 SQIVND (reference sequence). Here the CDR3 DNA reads TGTGCCAGTAGTCCCGAACGGACTAGCTACACAGATACGCAGTATTTT. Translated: CASSPERTSYTDTQYF.